This entry concerns a single T cell receptor beta chain. Its antigen remains unidentified. The sample belongs to a study of CD8 T cells in ankylosing spondylitis. Study-wide results and limits: A motif of 7 or 8 highly homologous TCR beta variants was seen as apparently characteristic of ankylosing spondylitis blood. In the blood and synovial fluid of reactive arthritis, some motif variants had been previously reported. CD8+ cells made up the disease-linked clones, which were relatively rare in peripheral blood.

For TCR beta, libraries came from quantitative 5'-RACE with molecular barcodes. TCRdb re-called the 5' RACE reads with MiXCR, one entry per CDR3 protein. The table has just under 350,000 distinct CDR3 sequences, around 15% seen once. This receptor was taken from a male donor with ankylosing spondylitis or in good health (not recorded which). The sample was blood, either unsorted or a sorted T cell fraction (not recorded which).

As DNA, the CDR3 is TGTGCCAGTAGTATAGCGGGAGGGCCGCCCAATGAGCAGTTCTTC. This encodes CASSIAGGPPNEQFF. This chain uses TRBV19 with TRBJ2-1; 8 bases fit TRBD2. J gave up 6 bases and V 1 base, and 5 bases lay outside the gene matches. The CDR3 contains 15 residues. CDR1 is LNHDA and CDR2 is SQIVND in the germline V gene (reference sequence).